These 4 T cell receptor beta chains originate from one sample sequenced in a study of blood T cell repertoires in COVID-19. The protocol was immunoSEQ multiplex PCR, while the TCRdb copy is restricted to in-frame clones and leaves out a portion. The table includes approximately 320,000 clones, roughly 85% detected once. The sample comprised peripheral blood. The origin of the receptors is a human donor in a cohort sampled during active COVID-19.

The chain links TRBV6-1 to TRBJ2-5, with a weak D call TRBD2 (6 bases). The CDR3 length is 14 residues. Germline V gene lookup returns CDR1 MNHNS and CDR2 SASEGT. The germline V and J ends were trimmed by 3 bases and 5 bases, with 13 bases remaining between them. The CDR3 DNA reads TGTGCCAGCAGTGACAGGGTCGGAGGGGAGACCCAGTACTTC. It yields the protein CASSDRVGGETQYF.

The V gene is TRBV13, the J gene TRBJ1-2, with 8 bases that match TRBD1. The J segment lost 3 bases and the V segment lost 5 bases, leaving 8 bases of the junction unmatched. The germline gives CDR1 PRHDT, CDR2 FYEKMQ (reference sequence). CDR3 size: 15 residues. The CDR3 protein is CASSHIAQGDYGYTF. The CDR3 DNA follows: TGTGCCAGCAGCCACATCGCACAGGGGGACTATGGCTACACCTTC.

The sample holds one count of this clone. In nucleotides, the CDR3 is TGTGCCAGCAGCCCGACTCCAGGGCTGGAGACCCAGTACTTC. It encodes CASSPTPGLETQYF. V and J are TRBV7-3 and TRBJ2-5; D might be TRBD1 (5 bases). The length of the CDR3 is 14 residues. The germline V and J ends were trimmed by 5 bases and 5 bases, with 15 bases remaining between them. Germline CDR1 SGHTA, CDR2 FQGTGA. Filled out from reference TRBV7-3 and TRBJ2-5, the complete variable domain reads GAGVSQTPSNKVTEKGKYVELRCDPISGHTALYWYRQSLGQGPEFLIYFQGTGAADDSGLPNDRFFAVRPEGSVSTLKIQRTERGDSAVYLCASSPTPGLETQYFGPGTRLLVL.

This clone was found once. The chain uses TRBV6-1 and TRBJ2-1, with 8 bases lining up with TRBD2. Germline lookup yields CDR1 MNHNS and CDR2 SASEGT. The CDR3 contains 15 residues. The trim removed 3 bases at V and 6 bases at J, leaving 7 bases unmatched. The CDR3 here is CASSDKGLGRNEQFF. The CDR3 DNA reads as TGTGCCAGCAGTGATAAGGGACTAGGACGCAATGAGCAGTTCTTC.